This entry lists 16 T cell receptor beta chains sequenced from one sample in a study of CD8 T cells in ankylosing spondylitis (dated by TCRdb to the late 2010s). Library creation used 5' RACE. Sequencing was carried out with an Illumina HiSeq 2500. TCRdb applied fastp at Q25 and MiXCR to the public reads, then kept only in-frame beta chains. Rows with one shared CDR3 protein collapse into an entry with the most common genes and DNA. The sample profile shows 350,000 or so distinct CDR3 sequences; about 14% of them were found once. The ten largest clones add up to approximately 1% of the sample. Sequencing used blood, either unsorted or a sorted T cell fraction (not recorded which). The receptors originated from a male donor with ankylosing spondylitis or in good health (not recorded which).

This chain connects TRBV19 to TRBJ1-3, with D maybe TRBD1 (6 bases). CDR1 and CDR2 from the germline V gene are LNHDA and SQIVND (reference sequence). The CDR3 consists of 15 residues. V was cut by 5 bases and J by 4 bases, with 15 bases left in between. The CDR3 spells CASSQADSRGNTIYF. The DNA of the CDR3 is TGTGCCAGTAGTCAAGCGGACAGCCGGGGAAACACCATATATTTT.

This clonotype showed up just a few times. The chain has TRBV12-3 or TRBV12-4 and TRBJ2-7; D is undetermined. The V gene lost 2 bases and the J gene lost 1 base, with 9 bases spanning the gap. This CDR3 has 14 residues. CDR3 region: CASSLSASSYEQYF. The CDR3, as DNA: TGTGCCAGCAGTTTAAGCGCCAGTTCCTACGAGCAGTACTTC.

In this sample, this clonotype turned up many times. The chain links TRBV7-2 to TRBJ1-4, with 8 bases fitting TRBD1. CDR3 length: 15 amino acids. After removal of 4 bases from V and 8 bases from J, the junction contained 9 bases not matched to a gene. Germline V gene lookup returns CDR1 SGHTA and CDR2 FQGNSA. CDR3 DNA sequence: TGTGCCAGCAGCTCACGGACAGGGACATCGGAAAAACTGTTTTTT. The encoded protein is CASSSRTGTSEKLFF. The full variable domain, rest sourced from reference TRBV7-2 and TRBJ1-4, is GAGVSQSPSNKVTEKGKDVELRCDPISGHTALYWYRQSLGQGLEFLIYFQGNSAPDKSGLPSDRFSAERTGGSVSTLTIQRTQQEDSAVYLCASSSRTGTSEKLFFGSGTQLSVL.

This clonotype was found a few times. V and J are TRBV19 and TRBJ2-3; possibly TRBD2 for D (6 bases). Germline V gene data show CDR1 as LNHDA and CDR2 as SQIVND (reference sequence). V dropped 10 bases and J dropped 3 bases, with 17 bases sitting between them. This CDR3 region has 14 residues. CDR3 DNA sequence: TGTGCCAATGCCCCGGGACTCAGAACAGATACGCAGTATTTT. Its translation: CANAPGLRTDTQYF.

This clonotype showed up many times. V usage is TRBV12-3 or TRBV12-4 and J usage is TRBJ2-3; D is perhaps TRBD2 (5 bases). The CDR3 runs 13 residues. The V gene lost 4 bases and the J gene lost 6 bases, with 11 bases spanning the gap. DNA for the CDR3: TGTGCCAGCAGTTCGAGAGGGCATGATACGCAGTATTTT. Translation gives CASSSRGHDTQYF.

The table lists this clonotype with a few counts. This chain uses TRBV3-1 with TRBJ2-1; 8 positions match TRBD1. Unmatched junction bases numbered 9, after V lost 3 bases and J lost 5 bases. CDR1 and CDR2 (germline): LGHDT, YNNKEL (reference sequence). The CDR3 is made up of 16 amino acids. The CDR3 DNA follows: TGTGCCAGCAGCCAGGCAGGGGGGACAGGAAACAATGAGCAGTTCTTC. Translated, it gives CASSQAGGTGNNEQFF.

This chain joins TRBV6-1 and TRBJ2-1; 9 bases map to TRBD1. The J segment lost 5 bases and the V segment lost 1 base, leaving 3 bases of the junction unmatched. The CDR3 contains 15 residues. Per germline, CDR1 MNHNS and CDR2 SASEGT. This CDR3 reads CASSEGQGGHNEQFF. The CDR3 nucleotides read TGTGCCAGCAGTGAAGGACAGGGGGGCCACAATGAGCAGTTCTTC.

This clonotype has only a few counts. This chain uses TRBV5-1 with TRBJ1-3; D unresolved. Trimming shortened V by 4 bases and J by 4 bases, and 6 bases separated the two germline ends. This CDR3 has 12 amino acids. Germline V gene lookup returns CDR1 SGHRS and CDR2 YFSETQ. CDR3 sequence: CASSGEGNTIYF. The DNA for the CDR3 is TGCGCCAGCAGCGGGGAGGGAAACACCATATATTTT. Filled out from reference TRBV5-1 and TRBJ1-3, the complete variable domain reads KAGVTQTPRYLIKTRGQQVTLSCSPISGHRSVSWYQQTPGQGLQFLFEYFSETQRNKGNFPGRFSGRQFSNSRSEMNVSTLELGDSALYLCASSGEGNTIYFGEGSWLTVV.

The chain carries TRBV18 and TRBJ2-2; the match to TRBD1 covers 8 bases. The CDR3 has 15 amino acids. Germline V CDR1 and CDR2: KGHSH, LQKENI. Losses at the gene ends were 3 bases for V and 4 bases for J; bases not matched to a gene: 4. The CDR3 protein is CASSPGQGLTGELFF. As DNA, the CDR3 is TGTGCCAGCTCACCCGGACAGGGACTCACCGGGGAGCTGTTTTTT.

The chain combines TRBV12-3 or TRBV12-4 with TRBJ2-2; 11 bases fit TRBD1. J gave up 8 bases and V 6 bases, and 8 bases lay outside the gene matches. The CDR3 is 15 amino acids. CDR3 amino acids: CASSPGQGASGELFF. CDR3 sequence (DNA): TGTGCCAGCAGCCCCGGACAGGGGGCTTCAGGGGAGCTGTTTTTT.

This sequence joins TRBV6-4 and TRBJ2-1, with D perhaps TRBD2 (6 bases). Germline lookup yields CDR1 MRHNA and CDR2 SNTAGT. The CDR3 spans 16 residues. Trimming left V 0 bases short and J 2 bases short, with 11 bases between. The CDR3 DNA is TGTGCCAGCAGTGACTCAGCGGGTCGCACCTACAATGAGCAGTTCTTC. The encoded protein is CASSDSAGRTYNEQFF.

The chain employs TRBV21-1 and TRBJ1-6. TRBV21-1 is annotated as a pseudogene. The CDR3 spans 16 residues. The CDR3 reads CASRLRAVGINSPLHF. CDR3 DNA: TGTGCCAGCAGGCTCAGAGCGGTGGGGATTAATTCACCCCTCCACTTT.

This clonotype was observed a handful of times. J is TRBJ2-7 and V is TRBV2, with 7 positions matching TRBD1. CDR1 is SNHLY, CDR2 FYNNEI, per germline. This CDR3 region has 14 residues. V trimming: 4 bases; J trimming: 2 bases; junction bases outside the gene matches: 5. CDR3 in DNA: TGTGCCAGCAGTGGAACCGACAGGGCCTACGAGCAGTACTTC. Translated: CASSGTDRAYEQYF. Full variable domain (outside the CDR3, taken from reference TRBV2 and TRBJ2-7): EPEVTQTPSHQVTQMGQEVILRCVPISNHLYFYWYRQILGQKVEFLVSFYNNEISEKSEIFDDQFSVERPDGSNFTLKIRSTKLEDSAMYFCASSGTDRAYEQYFGPGTRLTVT.

This rearrangement joins TRBV12-3 or TRBV12-4 to TRBJ2-7; 8 bases line up with TRBD1. The ends lost 6 bases at V and 5 bases at J; junction bases unmatched: 6. CDR3 size: 13 residues. The CDR3 loop is CASRGGQVHEQYF. The CDR3 DNA reads as TGTGCCAGCAGAGGGGGACAGGTCCACGAGCAGTACTTC.

This chain connects TRBV5-1 to TRBJ2-3; perhaps TRBD2 as D (6 bases). Per the germline V gene, CDR1 is SGHRS and CDR2 is YFSETQ. V lost 1 base and J 0 bases, leaving 12 bases between the germline ends. The CDR3 length is 16 residues. The CDR3 coding sequence is TGCGCCAGCAGCTTGAGTCAGGCGGGGAGCACAGATACGCAGTATTTT. This codes for CASSLSQAGSTDTQYF.

The chain joins TRBV7-2 to TRBJ2-7, with D unclear. Trimming cost V 3 bases and J 3 bases, with 12 bases left between them. Looked up from germline, CDR1 is SGHTA and CDR2 is FQGNSA. The CDR3 has 14 residues. The CDR3 sequence is CASSFRAILYEQYF. The CDR3 DNA follows: TGTGCCAGCAGCTTTCGGGCCATCCTCTACGAGCAGTACTTC. The whole variable domain, filled in from reference TRBV7-2 and TRBJ2-7, reads GAGVSQSPSNKVTEKGKDVELRCDPISGHTALYWYRQSLGQGLEFLIYFQGNSAPDKSGLPSDRFSAERTGGSVSTLTIQRTQQEDSAVYLCASSFRAILYEQYFGPGTRLTVT.